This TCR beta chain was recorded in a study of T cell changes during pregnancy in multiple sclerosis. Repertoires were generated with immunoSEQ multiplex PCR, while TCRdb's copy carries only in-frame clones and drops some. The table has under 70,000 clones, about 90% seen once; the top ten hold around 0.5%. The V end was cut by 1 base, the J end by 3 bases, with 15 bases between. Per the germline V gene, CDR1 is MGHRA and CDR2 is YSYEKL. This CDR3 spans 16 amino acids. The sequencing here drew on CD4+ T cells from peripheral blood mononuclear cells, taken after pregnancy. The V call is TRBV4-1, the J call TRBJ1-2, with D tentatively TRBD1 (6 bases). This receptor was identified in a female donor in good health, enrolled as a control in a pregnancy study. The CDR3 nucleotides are TGCGCCAGCAGCCAAGGGGAACAGGGATCGTACTATGGCTACACCTTC. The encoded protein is CASSQGEQGSYYGYTF.